Listed below are T cell receptor beta chains from one sample, sequenced in a study of cytomegalovirus exposure and HLA in healthy donors. Clones were read by immunoSEQ multiplex PCR, and TCRdb kept only the in-frame ones, dropping some. Of 100,000 to 130,000 clones listed, 74% are singletons. Input material: PBMCs. The receptors come from a woman aged 40 to 55 in good health and CMV-seropositive. Both conserved end residues are part of each CDR3. D genes are given only for firm matches. The size field is filled for only some rows; it gives once, few, many or a size class.

D gene	J gene	clone size	V gene	CDR3 length	CDR3 protein	CDR3 DNA
NA	TRBJ1-5	NA	TRBV4-1	14	CASSQGQGNQPQHF	TGCGCCAGCAGCCAAGGACAGGGCAATCAGCCCCAGCATTTT
NA	TRBJ2-3	NA	TRBV7-6	12	CASSSQSGTQYF	TGTGCCAGCAGCTCACAGTCAGGGACGCAGTATTTT
NA	TRBJ2-2	NA	TRBV12-1	17	CASTGLAGGPDTGELFF	TGTGCCAGCACGGGACTAGCGGGGGGGCCCGACACCGGGGAGCTGTTTTTT
TRBD1	TRBJ2-5	NA	TRBV29-1	13	CSVELRQGGTQYF	TGCAGCGTTGAACTCCGACAGGGGGGGACCCAGTACTTC
TRBD1	TRBJ2-2	few	TRBV4-1	15	CASSLQDRDTGELFF	TGCGCCAGCAGCCTACAGGACAGGGACACCGGGGAGCTGTTTTTT
TRBD2	TRBJ2-7	once	TRBV5-1	15	CASSSGGTGSYEQYF	TGCGCCAGCAGCTCGGGAGGGACTGGCTCCTACGAGCAGTACTTC
TRBD1	TRBJ1-2	NA	TRBV5-4	16	CASSLQETGANYGYTF	TGTGCCAGCAGCTTGCAGGAGACAGGGGCTAACTATGGCTACACCTTC
NA	TRBJ2-7	few	TRBV6-6	13	CASSNDRVYEQYF	TGTGCCAGCAGTAATGACAGAGTCTACGAGCAGTACTTC
NA	TRBJ1-5	NA	TRBV30	12	CAWSTPNQPQHF	TGTGCCTGGAGCACACCAAATCAGCCCCAGCATTTT
TRBD1	TRBJ2-7	NA	TRBV2	16	CASRPLGGTGSYEQYF	TGTGCCAGCAGGCCCTTGGGGGGGACAGGGTCATACGAGCAGTACTTC
NA	TRBJ1-5	NA	TRBV6-6	14	CASRSRTSNQPQHF	TGTGCCAGCAGATCGCGAACGAGCAATCAGCCCCAGCATTTT
NA	TRBJ2-1	NA	TRBV7-8	15	CASSRSTGSFNEQFF	TGTGCCAGCAGCCGGAGTACCGGCTCTTTTAATGAGCAGTTCTTC
TRBD2	TRBJ2-1	NA	TRBV2	15	CASTLATSGVNEQFF	TGTGCCAGCACCCTCGCGACTAGCGGGGTGAATGAGCAGTTCTTC
NA	TRBJ2-7	NA	TRBV6-1	12	CASSERGYEQYF	TGTGCCAGCAGTGAAAGGGGTTACGAGCAGTACTTC
TRBD2	TRBJ2-5	NA	TRBV7-6	15	CASSRGGAFPETQYF	TGTGCCAGCAGCCGCGGGGGGGCCTTTCCCGAGACCCAGTACTTC
NA	TRBJ2-7	few	TRBV6-6	14	CASRTTQGRYEQYF	TGTGCCAGCAGAACCACTCAGGGCCGCTACGAGCAGTACTTC
NA	TRBJ2-3	few	TRBV5-1	15	CASSPGTPSTDTQYF	TGCGCCAGCAGCCCCGGGACTCCCAGCACAGATACGCAGTATTTT
NA	TRBJ1-6	NA	TRBV7-9	13	CASSGVYNSPLHF	TGTGCCAGCTCGGGGGTCTATAATTCACCCCTCCACTTT
NA	TRBJ2-1	NA	TRBV2	12	CASSLDDNEQFF	TGTGCCAGCAGCCTAGATGACAATGAGCAGTTCTTC
NA	TRBJ1-1	NA	TRBV9	15	CASSVDTGRNTEAFF	TGTGCCAGCAGCGTAGATACGGGAAGGAACACTGAAGCTTTCTTT
TRBD2	TRBJ2-3	NA	TRBV30	14	CAWSGRGSTDTQYF	TGTGCCTGGAGTGGGCGGGGGAGCACAGATACGCAGTATTTT
NA	TRBJ1-3	NA	TRBV6-5	14	CASGTGGTGNTIYF	TGTGCCAGTGGGACTGGGGGTACCGGAAACACCATATATTTT
TRBD1	TRBJ1-2	NA	TRBV5-4	13	CASSSGDRYGYTF	TGTGCCAGCAGCTCTGGGGACAGGTATGGCTACACCTTC
TRBD1	TRBJ1-5	once	TRBV7-9	14	CASSQDRESQPQHF	TGTGCCAGCAGTCAAGACAGGGAAAGCCAGCCCCAGCATTTT
NA	TRBJ2-5	NA	TRBV9	13	CASSLQGQETKYF	TGTGCCAGCAGCCTACAGGGACAAGAGACCAAGTACTTC
TRBD2	TRBJ2-1	NA	TRBV7-8	15	CASSPGGGPNGEQFF	TGTGCCAGCAGCCCCGGCGGGGGGCCCAACGGGGAGCAGTTCTTC
NA	TRBJ1-6	NA	TRBV5-6	13	CASSTTYNSPLHF	TGTGCCAGCAGTACTACCTATAATTCACCCCTCCACTTT
NA	TRBJ2-3	NA	TRBV5-6	15	CASSFGLGSTDTQYF	TGTGCCAGCAGCTTTGGACTCGGAAGCACAGATACGCAGTATTTT
TRBD2	TRBJ2-3	NA	TRBV5-1	16	CASSLVSGGQGDTQYF	TGCGCCAGCAGCTTGGTGAGCGGGGGGCAAGGAGATACGCAGTATTTT
NA	TRBJ1-4	NA	TRBV2	14	CASSGGTTNEKLFF	TGTGCCAGCAGTGGCGGGACCACTAATGAAAAACTGTTTTTT
TRBD1	TRBJ1-1	NA	TRBV6-1	14	CASSLQGLNTEAFF	TGTGCCAGCAGTTTACAGGGGCTGAACACTGAAGCTTTCTTT
TRBD1	TRBJ1-5	NA	TRBV6-7	16	CASSYHRQGSNQPQHF	TGTGCCAGCAGTTATCATAGACAGGGGAGCAATCAGCCCCAGCATTTT
TRBD1	TRBJ1-1	NA	TRBV27	17	CASSLTTGGLTNTEAFF	TGTGCCAGCAGTTTAACCACAGGGGGACTTACGAACACTGAAGCTTTCTTT
TRBD1	TRBJ1-5	few	TRBV6-5	13	CASRGQGGQPQHF	TGTGCCAGCAGGGGACAGGGGGGTCAGCCCCAGCATTTT
TRBD1	TRBJ2-5	NA	TRBV27	18	CASSLMWRDRGLEETQYF	TGTGCCAGCAGTTTAATGTGGCGGGACAGGGGGCTGGAAGAGACCCAGTACTTC
NA	TRBJ1-2	NA	TRBV5-1	15	CASSLGRWTNYGYTF	TGCGCCAGCAGCTTGGGCAGGTGGACTAACTATGGCTACACCTTC
NA	TRBJ1-2	NA	TRBV9	13	CASSPPVDYGYTF	TGTGCCAGCAGCCCTCCGGTGGACTATGGCTACACCTTC
NA	TRBJ1-4	few	TRBV5-1	12	CASRQSNEKLFF	TGCGCCAGTCGACAGTCTAATGAAAAACTGTTTTTT
NA	TRBJ1-1	NA	TRBV6-1	14	CASSEAYEYSEAFF	TGTGCCAGCAGTGAAGCGTACGAGTATTCTGAAGCTTTCTTT
NA	TRBJ1-4	NA	TRBV5-5	13	CASLDTPREKLFF	TGTGCCAGCTTGGACACGCCCCGGGAAAAACTGTTTTTT